These 8 T cell receptor beta chains share one sample of origin, sequenced in a study of blood T cell repertoires in COVID-19. Data came from immunoSEQ multiplex PCR; TCRdb stores just in-frame clones and leaves some out. The data contain 50,000 or so clones, roughly 89% of them singletons. Sequenced input: peripheral blood. Receptor source: a man older than 75 with acute or convalescent COVID-19.

V usage is TRBV13 and J usage is TRBJ2-1, with D possibly matching TRBD2 (6 bases). V was clipped by 2 bases and J by 2 bases, with 7 bases between them. The V gene's germline CDR1 is PRHDT and CDR2 FYEKMQ (reference sequence). This CDR3 has 14 amino acids. The CDR3 spells CASSLRLAYNEQFF. CDR3 bases: TGTGCCAGCAGCTTACGACTAGCCTACAATGAGCAGTTCTTC.

This chain connects TRBV10-1 to TRBJ1-1; no clear D gene. The V and J ends lost 0 bases and 11 bases respectively, with 10 bases between them. This CDR3 region has 12 residues. The germline V gene encodes CDR1 WNHNN and CDR2 SYGVQD (reference sequence). This CDR3 reads CASSESGRGAFF. The CDR3 DNA is TGCGCCAGCAGTGAGTCTGGGCGAGGGGCTTTCTTT.

The V gene is TRBV18, the J gene TRBJ2-1, with TRBD2 matching over 10 bases. J was trimmed by 0 bases and V by 8 bases; bases with no gene match: 7. The germline CDR1 and CDR2 sequences are KGHSH and LQKENI. The CDR3 is 16 residues long. The DNA for the CDR3 is TGTGCCAGCCGTAGCGGGGGGCCCAGCTCCTACAATGAGCAGTTCTTC. It codes for CASRSGGPSSYNEQFF.

The J gene is TRBJ2-1, the V gene TRBV7-2; D remains unclear. The CDR3 consists of 13 residues. From germline, CDR1 is SGHTA and CDR2 FQGNSA. Trimming took off 3 bases at V and 9 bases at J, with 12 bases between the two ends. The CDR3 DNA reads TGTGCCAGCAGCTTTGCGGCCTTGTTTGAGCAGTTCTTC. This sequence encodes CASSFAALFEQFF.

The genes are TRBV27 and TRBJ2-5; D is unresolved. The length of the CDR3 is 16 residues. With 8 bases removed from V and 2 bases from J, the gap between germline ends came to 21 bases. CDR1 and CDR2 from the germline V gene are MNHEY and SMNVEV (reference sequence). The DNA of the CDR3 is TGTGCCAGCGGTAGACTGTTACCCATCCATCAAGAGACCCAGTACTTC. Its protein is CASGRLLPIHQETQYF.

This clone was observed a single time. The chain joins TRBV3-1 (or the pseudogene TRBV3-2) to TRBJ1-6; 8 bases are shared with TRBD1. V dropped 4 bases and J dropped 7; count of bases not matched to a gene: 3. The CDR3 consists of 14 residues. From germline, CDR1 is LGHDT and CDR2 YNNKEL (reference sequence). CDR3 residues: CASSPTGGNSPLHF. DNA for the CDR3: TGTGCCAGCAGCCCTACAGGGGGGAATTCACCCCTCCACTTT.

V usage is TRBV25-1 and J usage is TRBJ2-3; 9 positions match TRBD2. This CDR3 is 14 amino acids long. CDR1 and CDR2 (germline): MGHDK, SYGVNS. The junction had 0 bases not matched to a gene; V was cut back by 3 bases and J by 2 bases. The CDR3 coding sequence is TGTGCCAGCAGTGAGGGACTAGCCACAGATACGCAGTATTTT. The encoded protein is CASSEGLATDTQYF.

V usage is TRBV2 and J usage is TRBJ1-2, with no clear D. The CDR3 contains 12 residues. V lost 3 bases and J lost 4, with 6 bases in between. Germline values: CDR1 SNHLY, CDR2 FYNNEI. CDR3 protein: CASSEGPYGYTF. CDR3 in DNA: TGTGCCAGCAGTGAGGGCCCCTATGGCTACACCTTC. Based on the CDR3 plus reference TRBV2 and TRBJ1-2, the full variable domain is EPEVTQTPSHQVTQMGQEVILRCVPISNHLYFYWYRQILGQKVEFLVSFYNNEISEKSEIFDDQFSVERPDGSNFTLKIRSTKLEDSAMYFCASSEGPYGYTFGSGTRLTVV.